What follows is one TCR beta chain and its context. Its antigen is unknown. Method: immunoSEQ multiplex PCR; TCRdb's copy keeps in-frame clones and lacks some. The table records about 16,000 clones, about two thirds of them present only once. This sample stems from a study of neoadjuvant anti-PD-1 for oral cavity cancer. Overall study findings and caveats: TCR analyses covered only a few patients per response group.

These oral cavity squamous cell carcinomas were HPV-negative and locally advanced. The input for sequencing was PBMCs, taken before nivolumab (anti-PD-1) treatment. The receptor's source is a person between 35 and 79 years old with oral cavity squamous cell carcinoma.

This chain's CDR3 is CSVEGVASGREAEQFF. CDR3 nucleotide sequence: TGCAGCGTTGAAGGGGTGGCTAGCGGGAGGGAGGCTGAGCAGTTCTTC. V usage is TRBV29-1 and J usage is TRBJ2-1; 12 bases are a match to TRBD2. CDR3 length equals 16 residues. Losses at the gene ends were 1 base for V and 9 bases for J; bases not matched to a gene: 10. Germline CDR1 is SQVTM and CDR2 is ANQGSEA.